The source of this TCR beta chain is a study of T cell responses to AZD1222 COVID-19 vaccine (dated by TCRdb to the early 2020s). Regarding the study in general: Because spike-specific TCR depth and breadth did not differ between the two schedules, AZD1222 recipients who got a second dose at roughly 4 weeks were pooled with those who got a second dose at roughly 12 weeks. TCR sequencing covered 230 or so trial participants: 200 to 220 given two doses of AZD1222 and approximately 26 given two doses of MenACWY control vaccine. Enrollment into the trials was organized by age into subgroups of 18-55, 56-69 and 70-plus years, and those subgroups contained roughly 140, 27 and 60 TCR-sequenced participants, respectively. The investigation overall reported the following: CD4 TCRs associated with the vaccine covered the entire spike protein, and the dominant responses were in regions 160-218 and 743-854. Reportedly, almost half of the unique spike-specific TCRs recognized epitopes lying outside the regions that are mutated in the B.1.351 and B.1.1.7 variants. After two AZD1222 doses, spike-specific TCR breadth and depth were significantly higher than at day 0 and than in MenACWY recipients. No day 14 peak-response samples were available, so repertoires were characterized only after the peak T cell response. Participants were mostly white British, with more females than males. The authors suggested clonal diversity may have been underestimated. In the small 56-69-year group, the increase in depth fell short of significance, most likely because of low power. Conclusions about previously exposed vaccinees were limited because only six AZD1222 recipients were SARS-CoV-2 seropositive at baseline.

Remarks on this clone: What antigen it recognizes has not been identified. Sequence at one end of the junction differs from germline and may be a read error.

The CDR3 regions of human TCRbeta chains were analyzed by immunosequencing. Under the source paper's analysis protocol: Repertoire TCRs were matched against a reference library of SARS-CoV-2-specific TCRs generated with the MIRA antigen-specificity platform. Breadth was defined as the fraction of unique TCRs that were SARS-CoV-2-associated. Depth was defined as the fraction of total T cells that were SARS-CoV-2-associated. Each spike-specific TCR was assigned to its reactive spike region and to a CD4 or CD8 class using the MIRA data. Log10-transformed breadth and depth values were compared by one-way ANOVA with Sidak's multiple comparisons tests. In its TCRdb copy, this immuneACCESS table keeps in-frame sequences only and misses some clones. Where compared with another copy, unresolved V genes explain less than half of these, and the others have no known cause. The V and J calls and clone size were taken over from that table, and D and trimming were inferred from the DNA. This sample gives 65,000 or so clones in total; roughly 84% of them show up just once. The ten most abundant clones make up 8% to 10% of the sample.

Measured from the cysteine to the phenylalanine, the CDR3 is 12 residues long. Only CDR3 DNA remains: 36 bases, in frame from the first base. Reading the germline V gene gives CDR1 MNHNS and CDR2 SASEGT. What this sample's time point label stands for: baseline before first vaccination. Vaccinee samples came from UK trials COV001 and COV002, including a single-blind randomized controlled phase 2/3 trial of AZD1222 (ChAdOx1 nCoV-19) in healthy adults. For TCRbeta chain sequencing, PBMC samples from trial participants were taken at day 0 and at day 28 after the second dose. Sequences were derived from peripheral blood, sampled on day 0 of AZD1222 vaccination. This TCR derives from an adult in good health. The chain is encoded by TRBV6-1 joined to TRBJ2-7, with TRBD1 tentatively as D gene (5 bases match). The CDR3 has the sequence CASSEGDYEQYF. The nucleotides are TGTGCCAGCAGCGAAGGGGACTACGAGCAGTACTTC.